Each of the 20 T cell receptor beta chains below was sequenced from the same sample in a study of control samples from healthy donors and cancer patients (dated by TCRdb to 2018 to 2021). Libraries were prepared through the immunoSEQ multiplex PCR assay. In TCRdb, the immuneACCESS table is reduced to in-frame sequences with V and J assigned. These tables do not hold every clone; where another copy was compared, an unresolved V gene accounts for under half, and the others remain unexplained. The sample table shows tens of thousands of clones, and roughly 90% are seen once. Of the sample, roughly a tenth is held by the ten largest clones. What was sequenced was PBMCs. These receptors were collected from a woman aged 50 to 65 with colorectal cancer.

The gene calls are TRBV19 and TRBJ1-5, with D unresolved. The V gene's germline CDR1 is LNHDA and CDR2 SQIVND (reference sequence). This CDR3 spans 16 amino acids. Trimming removed 3 bases from V and 4 bases from J, with 16 bases in between. The CDR3: CASSIGGGGANQPQHF. The DNA of the CDR3 is TGTGCCAGTAGTATCGGCGGCGGCGGAGCGAATCAGCCCCAGCATTTT.

This rearrangement joins TRBV2 to TRBJ1-6; no reliable D call. Between the trimmed V and J ends, which lost 2 bases and 4 bases, there was a span of 9 bases. From germline, CDR1 is SNHLY and CDR2 FYNNEI. CDR3 size: 15 residues. DNA of the CDR3: TGTGCCAGCAGTGAACAACAGACATATAATTCACCCCTCCACTTT. Its translation is CASSEQQTYNSPLHF.

This clone came up a few times. This chain connects TRBV18 to TRBJ1-3, with D uncertain. Trimming took 0 bases from V and 0 from J, leaving 12 bases between them. CDR1 is KGHSH and CDR2 is LQKENI in the germline V gene. The CDR3 is 17 amino acids. CDR3 amino acids: CASSPPGGTLSGNTIYF. CDR3 in DNA: TGTGCCAGCTCACCACCGGGCGGTACCCTCTCTGGAAACACCATATATTTT.

The table lists this clone with a count of one. This chain connects TRBV28 to TRBJ2-7; 9 bases are a match to TRBD1. The V gene end was trimmed by 5 bases and the J gene end by 3 bases; junction bases not matched to a gene: 11. Germline V gives CDR1 MDHEN, CDR2 SYDVKM. The CDR3 contains 16 residues. The CDR3 loop reads CASSPPPGQGFYEQYV. The CDR3 DNA reads TGTGCCAGCAGTCCACCTCCGGGACAGGGATTCTACGAGCAGTACGTC.

The chain joins TRBV6-6 to TRBJ1-4; D call uncertain. V was cut by 0 bases and J by 17 bases, with 13 bases left in between. CDR3 size: 12 residues. Germline CDR1 and CDR2: MNHNY and SVGAGI (reference sequence). CDR3 amino acids: CASSYSSSATFF. The CDR3 bases are TGTGCCAGCAGTTACTCGTCCAGCGCAACTTTTTTT.

The chain carries TRBV7-3 and TRBJ2-3; 12 nucleotides agree with TRBD2. The CDR3 spans 15 residues. The germline CDR1 and CDR2 sequences are SGHTA and FQGTGA. J was trimmed by 7 bases and V by 5 bases; bases with no gene match: 7. The CDR3 nucleotides are TGTGCCAGCAGCCCCTCTAGCGGGGGGGCACATACGCAGTATTTT. Amino acid sequence: CASSPSSGGAHTQYF.

The rearrangement links TRBV6-5 to TRBJ2-5; 8 bases are a match to TRBD2. V dropped 8 bases and J dropped 5; count of bases not matched to a gene: 7. The CDR3 extends over 13 amino acids. The V gene's germline CDR1 is MNHEY and CDR2 SVGAGI. Here the CDR3 DNA reads TGTGCCAGCTCGGGACTAGTGGGGGAGACCCAGTACTTC. Amino acids: CASSGLVGETQYF.

This clone is a singleton in its sample. This chain uses TRBV5-1 with TRBJ1-1, with TRBD1 matching 8 bases. With V trimmed by 0 bases and J by 4 bases, 8 bases remained unmatched. This CDR3 is built from 16 residues. Per germline, CDR1 SGHRS and CDR2 YFSETQ. CDR3 loop: CASSLVGQGLRTEAFF. CDR3 nucleotide sequence: TGCGCCAGCAGCTTGGTAGGACAGGGTTTACGCACTGAAGCTTTCTTT.

The V call is TRBV3-1 (or the pseudogene TRBV3-2), the J call TRBJ2-2; D call uncertain. Trimming left V 6 bases short and J 1 base short, with 3 bases between. The CDR3 is made up of 12 amino acids. From germline, CDR1 is LGHDT and CDR2 YNNKEL (reference sequence). The CDR3 nucleotides are TGTGCCAGCAGTAAGAACACCGGGGAGCTGTTTTTT. It codes for CASSKNTGELFF.

J is TRBJ2-5 and V is TRBV7-2; 12 bases agree with TRBD2. In germline, CDR1 is SGHTA, CDR2 FQGNSA. J lost 5 bases, V lost 5 bases, and 9 bases had no gene match. This CDR3 is built from 16 residues. In DNA, the CDR3 is TGTGCCAGCAGCCCTACTAGCGGGGGGTTTGTGGAGACCCAGTACTTC. This sequence encodes CASSPTSGGFVETQYF.

This clone has a handful of counts. The chain links TRBV19 to TRBJ1-5; D is uncertain. Germline CDR1 reads LNHDA; CDR2 reads SQIVND (reference sequence). V lost 0 bases and J lost 3, with 9 bases in between. This CDR3 comprises 15 residues. The CDR3 DNA reads as TGTGCCAGTAGTATAGATCCCATTGACAATCAGCCCCAGCATTTT. This sequence encodes CASSIDPIDNQPQHF.

The chain employs TRBV15 and TRBJ1-2; maybe TRBD1 (6 bases). Trimming shortened V by 0 bases and J by 7 bases, and 18 bases separated the two germline ends. Germline V CDR1 and CDR2: LNHNV, YYDKDF (reference sequence). The CDR3 covers 16 residues. In DNA, the CDR3 is TGTGCCACCAGCAGAGATCGGGGGCTCGAAACGGGTGGCTACACCTTC. Its protein is CATSRDRGLETGGYTF. Complete variable domain (other parts from reference TRBV15 and TRBJ1-2): DAMVIQNPRYQVTQFGKPVTLSCSQTLNHNVMYWYQQKSSQAPKLLFHYYDKDFNNEADTPDNFQSRRPNTSFCFLDIRSPGLGDTAMYLCATSRDRGLETGGYTFGSGTRLTVV.

The chain couples TRBV9 to TRBJ1-3; D is uncertain. The germline gives CDR1 SGDLS, CDR2 YYNGEE. The CDR3 extends over 15 amino acids. V was cut by 5 bases and J by 4 bases, with 16 bases left in between. The CDR3 loop is CASSVGSVGGNTIYF. CDR3 nucleotide sequence: TGTGCCAGCAGTGTGGGCAGCGTAGGGGGAAACACCATATATTTT.

The chain carries TRBV29-1 and TRBJ2-1, with D possibly being TRBD1 (5 bases). The CDR3 is 14 residues long. Germline assignment: CDR1 SQVTM and CDR2 ANQGSEA. The CDR3 protein is CSLGRASSYNEQFF. The CDR3, as DNA: TGCAGTCTGGGGCGCGCCAGCTCCTACAATGAGCAGTTCTTC.

The gene calls are TRBV7-2 and TRBJ1-2, with D tentatively TRBD1 (6 bases). The CDR3 totals 14 residues. Between the trimmed V and J ends, which lost 6 bases and 7 bases, there was a span of 18 bases. Looked up from germline, CDR1 is SGHTA and CDR2 is FQGNSA. CDR3 residues: CASRSGAPGLGYTF. In DNA form, the CDR3 reads TGTGCCAGCAGATCGGGGGCGCCCGGTCTTGGCTACACCTTC.

This clone showed up just once. The rearrangement uses TRBV6-6 and TRBJ2-3, with 7 positions matching TRBD1. With 5 bases clipped from V and 4 bases from J, the junction kept 6 bases outside the gene matches. The germline V gene encodes CDR1 MNHNY and CDR2 SVGAGI (reference sequence). The CDR3 has 14 amino acids. The CDR3 DNA sequence: TGTGCCAGCAGTGACATCCAGGGGGCAGATACGCAGTATTTT. It is translated as CASSDIQGADTQYF.

CDR3 nucleotides: TGTGCCAGCAGTTACGGGGGCAGGGGTCTTTCGGAGACCCAGTACTTC. Its protein is CASSYGGRGLSETQYF. The V call is TRBV6-2 or TRBV6-3, the J call TRBJ2-5; maybe TRBD1 (6 bases). Germline-derived CDR1 and CDR2 are MNHEY and SVGEGT. This CDR3 spans 16 amino acids. The germline V and J ends were trimmed by 2 bases and 5 bases, with 18 bases remaining between them.

The rearrangement joins TRBV7-2 to TRBJ2-3; possible D gene TRBD2, 5 bases. Germline assignment: CDR1 SGHTA and CDR2 FQGNSA. The V gene lost 8 bases and the J gene lost 1 base, with 10 bases spanning the gap. This CDR3 spans 13 amino acids. This chain's CDR3 is CASRGSGTDTQYF. CDR3 in DNA: TGTGCCAGCCGAGGGTCCGGCACAGATACGCAGTATTTT. The complete variable domain, with remaining parts taken from reference TRBV7-2 and TRBJ2-3, reads GAGVSQSPSNKVTEKGKDVELRCDPISGHTALYWYRQSLGQGLEFLIYFQGNSAPDKSGLPSDRFSAERTGGSVSTLTIQRTQQEDSAVYLCASRGSGTDTQYFGPGTRLTVL.

This chain links TRBV20-1 with TRBJ1-1; TRBD1 is a possible D gene (6 bases). This CDR3 is 14 amino acids long. CDR1 is DFQATT and CDR2 is SNEGSKA in the germline V gene (reference sequence). V shed 3 bases and J shed 5 bases, with 16 bases lying between them. The CDR3 protein is CSASNGGQGTEAFF. The CDR3 nucleotides read TGCAGTGCTAGTAACGGGGGCCAAGGGACTGAAGCTTTCTTT.

The chain uses TRBV6-6 and TRBJ1-1, with D unresolved. The CDR3 extends over 13 amino acids. In germline, CDR1 is MNHNY, CDR2 SVGAGI (reference sequence). V shed 10 bases and J shed 5 bases, with 17 bases lying between them. In nucleotides, the CDR3 is TGTGCCACCGGGATGAACCGGGCTACTGAAGCTTTCTTT. Translating gives CATGMNRATEAFF.